This paragraph reports one T cell receptor beta chain. The antigen remains unidentified. This CDR3 is 18 amino acids long. CDR1 MDHEN and CDR2 SYDVKM come from the germline V gene. V lost 0 bases to trimming and J lost 3 bases; unmatched junction nucleotides: 8. This sample was taken from a study of cytomegalovirus exposure and HLA in healthy donors. Vbeta (60) and Jbeta (13) primers were used in the PCR. Authors' methods: There were around 80 million unique TCR beta chains by a later count, and approximately 11 million of them were shared. The assay was immunoSEQ multiplex PCR, and TCRdb's table has in-frame clones only and misses some. V and J calls and clone size are given by that table; D and trimming were obtained from the DNA. The sample lists 60,000 to 90,000 clones, 70% occurring once. Study-level findings and limits: Several of the most significant clusters were apparently associated with common viral pathogens in a later analysis. Later work associated fewer than 20,000 TCR beta sequences with HLA alleles at 0.05 false discovery rate.

The chain couples TRBV28 to TRBJ2-6; 7 bases agree with TRBD2. Sequenced input: PBMCs. This TCR was sampled from a woman aged 45-65 years in good health and CMV-seropositive. The CDR3 protein is CASSLWGLGGGGANVLTF. The CDR3 bases are TGTGCCAGCAGTTTATGGGGGCTGGGGGGGGGTGGGGCCAACGTCCTGACTTTC.